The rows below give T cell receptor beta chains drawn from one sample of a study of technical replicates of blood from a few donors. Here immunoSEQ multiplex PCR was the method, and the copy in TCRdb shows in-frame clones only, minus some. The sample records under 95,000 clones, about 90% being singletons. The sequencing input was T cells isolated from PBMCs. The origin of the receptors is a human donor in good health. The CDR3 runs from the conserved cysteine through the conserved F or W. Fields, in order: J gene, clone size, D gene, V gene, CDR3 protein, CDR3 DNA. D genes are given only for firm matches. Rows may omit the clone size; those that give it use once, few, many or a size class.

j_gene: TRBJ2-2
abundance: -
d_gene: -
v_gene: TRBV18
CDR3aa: CASSLGLMNTGELFF
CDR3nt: TGTGCCAGCTCCCTAGGACTTATGAACACCGGGGAGCTGTTTTTT

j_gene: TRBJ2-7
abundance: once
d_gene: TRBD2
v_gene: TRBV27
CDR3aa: CASSLGGDREQYF
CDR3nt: TGTGCCAGCAGTTTAGGGGGGGATCGCGAGCAGTACTTC

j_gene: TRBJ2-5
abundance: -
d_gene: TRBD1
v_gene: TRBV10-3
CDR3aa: CAISSRDSAGETQYF
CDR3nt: TGTGCCATCAGTTCCCGGGACAGCGCTGGGGAGACCCAGTACTTC

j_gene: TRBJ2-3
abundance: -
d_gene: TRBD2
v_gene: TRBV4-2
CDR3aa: CASSQASGSTDTQYF
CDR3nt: TGTGCCAGCAGCCAAGCTAGCGGTAGCACAGATACGCAGTATTTT

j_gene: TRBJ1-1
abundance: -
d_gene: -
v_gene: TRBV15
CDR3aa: CATSRADTEAFF
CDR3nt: TGTGCCACCAGCAGAGCGGACACTGAAGCTTTCTTT

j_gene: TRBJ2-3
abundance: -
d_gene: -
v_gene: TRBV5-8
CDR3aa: CASSLGGHGPDTQYF
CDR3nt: TGTGCCAGCAGCTTGGGTGGCCATGGCCCAGATACGCAGTATTTT

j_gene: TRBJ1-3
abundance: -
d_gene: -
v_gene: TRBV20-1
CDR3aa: CSAPGLNTIYF
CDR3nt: TGCAGTGCTCCGGGACTAAACACCATATATTTT

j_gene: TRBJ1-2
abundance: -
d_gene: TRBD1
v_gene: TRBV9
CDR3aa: CASSADPQGPNYGYTF
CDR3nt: TGTGCCAGCAGCGCCGACCCACAGGGGCCCAATTATGGCTACACCTTC

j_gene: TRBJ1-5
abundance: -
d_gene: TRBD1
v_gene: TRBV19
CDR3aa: CASNPPDRVSNQPQHF
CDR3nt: TGTGCCAGTAATCCTCCCGACAGGGTCTCAAATCAGCCCCAGCATTTT

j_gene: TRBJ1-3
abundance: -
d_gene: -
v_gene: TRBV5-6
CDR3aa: CASSLVTGAQGNTIYF
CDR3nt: TGTGCCAGCAGCTTGGTAACTGGGGCGCAAGGAAACACCATATATTTT

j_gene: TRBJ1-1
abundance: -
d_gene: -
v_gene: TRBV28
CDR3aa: CASSPPGRGNVGAFF
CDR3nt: TGTGCCAGCAGCCCCCCGGGAAGGGGGAATGTTGGAGCTTTCTTT

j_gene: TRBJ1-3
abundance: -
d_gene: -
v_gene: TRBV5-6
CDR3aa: CASSPPRSRGMPGNTIYF
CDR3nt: TGTGCCAGCAGCCCCCCACGGAGCAGAGGGATGCCTGGAAACACCATATATTTT

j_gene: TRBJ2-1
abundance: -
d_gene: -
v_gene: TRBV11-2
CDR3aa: CASSLDRVQSSEQFF
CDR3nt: TGTGCCAGCAGCTTAGATAGAGTTCAGTCTAGTGAGCAGTTCTTC